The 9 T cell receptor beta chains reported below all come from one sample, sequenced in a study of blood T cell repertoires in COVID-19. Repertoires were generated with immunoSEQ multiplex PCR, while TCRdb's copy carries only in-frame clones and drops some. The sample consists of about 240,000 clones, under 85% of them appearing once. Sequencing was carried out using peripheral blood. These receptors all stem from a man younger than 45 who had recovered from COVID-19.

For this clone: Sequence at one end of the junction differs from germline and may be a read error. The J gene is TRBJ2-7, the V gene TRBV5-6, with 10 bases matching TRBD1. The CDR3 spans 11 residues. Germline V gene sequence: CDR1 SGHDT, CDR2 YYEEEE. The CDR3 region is CASSWTGGASF. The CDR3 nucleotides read TGTGCCAGCAGCTGGACAGGGGGGGCCTCCTTC.

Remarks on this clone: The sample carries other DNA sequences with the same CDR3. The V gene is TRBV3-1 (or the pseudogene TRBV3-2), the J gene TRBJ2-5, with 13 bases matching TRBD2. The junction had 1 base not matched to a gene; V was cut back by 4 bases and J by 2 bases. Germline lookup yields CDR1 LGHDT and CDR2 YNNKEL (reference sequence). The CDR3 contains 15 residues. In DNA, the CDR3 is TGTGCCAGCAGCCGGACTAGCGGGGGACAAGAGACCCAGTACTTC. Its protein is CASSRTSGGQETQYF.

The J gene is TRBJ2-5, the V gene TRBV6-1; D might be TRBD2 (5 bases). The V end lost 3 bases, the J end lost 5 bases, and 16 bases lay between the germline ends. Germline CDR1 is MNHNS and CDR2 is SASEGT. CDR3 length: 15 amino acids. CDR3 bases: TGTGCCAGCAGTGACCCTAGCCTTGGTGAGGAGACCCAGTACTTC. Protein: CASSDPSLGEETQYF.

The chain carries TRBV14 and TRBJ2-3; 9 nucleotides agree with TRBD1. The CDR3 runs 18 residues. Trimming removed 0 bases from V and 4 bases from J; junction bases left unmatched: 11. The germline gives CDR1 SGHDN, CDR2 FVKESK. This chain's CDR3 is CASSQDAGTGFRADTQYF. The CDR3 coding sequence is TGTGCCAGCAGCCAAGATGCCGGGACAGGGTTTCGCGCAGATACGCAGTATTTT.

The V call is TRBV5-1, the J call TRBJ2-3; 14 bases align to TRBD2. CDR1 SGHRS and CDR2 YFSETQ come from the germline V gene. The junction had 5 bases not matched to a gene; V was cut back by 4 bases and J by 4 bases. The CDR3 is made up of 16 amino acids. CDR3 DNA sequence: TGCGCCAGCAGCCCCGGGACTAGCGGGGGAGCAGATACGCAGTATTTT. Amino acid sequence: CASSPGTSGGADTQYF.

CDR3 loop: CASSTYGLIRNEQFF. For the CDR3, the DNA is TGTGCCAGCAGCACCTACGGACTTATTAGGAATGAGCAGTTCTTC. The chain couples TRBV7-3 to TRBJ2-1, with D possibly TRBD2 on 5 matching bases. CDR1 and CDR2 (germline): SGHTA, FQGTGA. This CDR3 has 15 amino acids. With 5 bases removed from V and 7 bases from J, the gap between germline ends came to 18 bases. The variable domain in full, completed from reference TRBV7-3 and TRBJ2-1, reads GAGVSQTPSNKVTEKGKYVELRCDPISGHTALYWYRQSLGQGPEFLIYFQGTGAADDSGLPNDRFFAVRPEGSVSTLKIQRTERGDSAVYLCASSTYGLIRNEQFFGPGTRLTVL.

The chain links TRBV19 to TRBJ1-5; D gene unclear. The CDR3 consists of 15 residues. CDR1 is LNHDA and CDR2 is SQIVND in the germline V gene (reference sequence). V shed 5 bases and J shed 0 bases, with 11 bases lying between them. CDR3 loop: CASSEVDYSNQPQHF. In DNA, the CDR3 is TGTGCCAGTAGTGAAGTAGACTATAGCAATCAGCCCCAGCATTTT.

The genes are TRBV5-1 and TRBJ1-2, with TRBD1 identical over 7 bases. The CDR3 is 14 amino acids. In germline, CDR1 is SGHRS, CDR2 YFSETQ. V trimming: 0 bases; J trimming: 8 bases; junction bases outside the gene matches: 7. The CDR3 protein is CASSLGRGEEGYTF. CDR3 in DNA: TGCGCCAGCAGCTTGGGCAGGGGGGAGGAAGGCTACACCTTC.

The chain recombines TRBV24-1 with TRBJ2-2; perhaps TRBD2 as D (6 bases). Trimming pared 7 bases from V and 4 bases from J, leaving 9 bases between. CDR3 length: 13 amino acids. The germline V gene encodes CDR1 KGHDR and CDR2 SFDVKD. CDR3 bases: TGTGCCACCAGGATGGGGGGCACCGGGGAGCTGTTTTTT. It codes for CATRMGGTGELFF.